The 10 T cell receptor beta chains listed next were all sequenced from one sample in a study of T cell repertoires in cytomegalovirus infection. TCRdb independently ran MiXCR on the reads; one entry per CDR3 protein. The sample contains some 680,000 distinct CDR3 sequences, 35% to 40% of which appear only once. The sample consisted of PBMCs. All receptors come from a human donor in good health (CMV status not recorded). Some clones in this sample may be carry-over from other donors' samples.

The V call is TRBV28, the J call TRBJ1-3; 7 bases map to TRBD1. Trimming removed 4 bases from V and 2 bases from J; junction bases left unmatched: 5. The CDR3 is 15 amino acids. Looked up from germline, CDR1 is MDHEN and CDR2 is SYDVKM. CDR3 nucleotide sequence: TGTGCCAGCAGTTCGACAGGGCTTGCTGGAAACACCATATATTTT. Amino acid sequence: CASSSTGLAGNTIYF.

CDR3 sequence: CASRSTSGKPQHF. The DNA of the CDR3 is TGTGCCAGTAGATCCACCTCGGGAAAGCCCCAGCATTTT. The chain uses TRBV19 and TRBJ1-5, with D hard to call. Germline assignment: CDR1 LNHDA and CDR2 SQIVND (reference sequence). The CDR3 consists of 13 residues. V lost 6 bases and J lost 8, with 14 bases in between.

CDR3 nucleotide sequence: TGTGCCAGTAGATGGGGCGGGACAGGGAATGCGGAGACCCAGTACTTC. The encoded protein is CASRWGGTGNAETQYF. This chain connects TRBV6-2 or TRBV6-3 to TRBJ2-5, with 9 bases fitting TRBD1. Germline CDR1 MNHEY, CDR2 SVGEGT. The CDR3 extends over 16 amino acids. The J segment lost 5 bases and the V segment lost 9 bases, leaving 16 bases of the junction unmatched.

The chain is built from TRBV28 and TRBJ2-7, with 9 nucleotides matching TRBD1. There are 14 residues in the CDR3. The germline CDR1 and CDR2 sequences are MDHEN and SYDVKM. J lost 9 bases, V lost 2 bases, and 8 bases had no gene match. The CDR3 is CASSLKTGGKAQYF. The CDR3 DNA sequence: TGTGCCAGCAGTTTAAAGACAGGGGGGAAAGCGCAGTACTTC.

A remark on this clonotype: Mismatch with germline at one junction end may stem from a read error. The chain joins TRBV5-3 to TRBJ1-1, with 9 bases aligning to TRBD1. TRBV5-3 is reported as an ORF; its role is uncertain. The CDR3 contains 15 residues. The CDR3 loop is CASSLWTGESTEAFF. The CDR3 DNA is TGTGCCAGCAGCTTGTGGACAGGGGAAAGCACTGAAGCTTTCTTT.

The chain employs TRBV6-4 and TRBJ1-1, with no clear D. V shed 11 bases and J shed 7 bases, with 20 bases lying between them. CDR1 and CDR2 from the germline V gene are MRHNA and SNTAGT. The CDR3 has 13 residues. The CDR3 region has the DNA TGTGCCTGCTCCCTATCGGGTAAGGGTGAAGCTTTCTTT. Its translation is CACSLSGKGEAFF.

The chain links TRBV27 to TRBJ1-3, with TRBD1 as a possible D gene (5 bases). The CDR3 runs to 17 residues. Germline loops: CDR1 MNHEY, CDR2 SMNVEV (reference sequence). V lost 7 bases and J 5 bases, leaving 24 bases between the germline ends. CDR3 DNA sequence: TGTGCCAGCACCCTAAACCTTACAGGAGTCATAAGAAACACCATATATTTT. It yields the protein CASTLNLTGVIRNTIYF.

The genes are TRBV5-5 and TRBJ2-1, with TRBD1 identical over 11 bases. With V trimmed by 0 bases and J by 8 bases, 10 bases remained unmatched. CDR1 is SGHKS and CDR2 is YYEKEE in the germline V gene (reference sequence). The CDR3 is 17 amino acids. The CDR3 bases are TGTGCCAGCAGCTTGGCTAAAGGGACAGGGGGTGGCGATGAGCAGTTCTTC. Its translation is CASSLAKGTGGGDEQFF. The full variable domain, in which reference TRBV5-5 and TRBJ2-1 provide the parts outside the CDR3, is DAGVTQSPTHLIKTRGQQVTLRCSPISGHKSVSWYQQVLGQGPQFIFQYYEKEERGRGNFPDRFSARQFPNYSSELNVNALLLGDSALYLCASSLAKGTGGGDEQFFGPGTRLTVL.

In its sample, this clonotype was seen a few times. The CDR3 DNA follows: TGTGCCAGCAGTTCTATCCGACTAGCGGGAGGGACAGATACGCAGTATTTT. This sequence encodes CASSSIRLAGGTDTQYF. The V gene is TRBV27, the J gene TRBJ2-3, with 14 bases identical to TRBD2. J gave up 3 bases and V 4 bases, and 6 bases lay outside the gene matches. Germline values: CDR1 MNHEY, CDR2 SMNVEV (reference sequence). There are 17 residues in the CDR3.

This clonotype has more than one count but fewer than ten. The CDR3 sequence: CASSFRTATTGELFF. The CDR3 DNA sequence: TGTGCCAGCAGTTTCCGGACCGCGACCACCGGGGAGCTGTTTTTT. V usage is TRBV6-2 or TRBV6-3 and J usage is TRBJ2-2; no clear D gene. The CDR3 has 15 residues. The germline V gene encodes CDR1 MNHEY and CDR2 SVGEGT. V dropped 4 bases and J dropped 4 bases, with 13 bases sitting between them.